The clone carrying this T cell receptor beta chain was counted ten times or more. This CDR3 comprises 13 residues. V lost 6 bases, J lost 7 bases, and 7 bases stayed unmatched. Germline V CDR1 and CDR2: MDHEN, SYDVKM. The data are from a study of T-cell reconstitution after alpha-beta-depleted transplantation in children. During its preparation, the TCRbeta library received unique molecular identifiers. TCRdb re-derived calls from the PCR reads in MiXCR, one entry per CDR3 protein. The sample has a few hundred thousand distinct CDR3 sequences, over 9% seen once. The sample consisted of PBMCs from the stem cell graft donor, taken from the stem cell graft. The receptor was isolated from a human donor who donated a stem cell graft to a child with acute lymphoblastic leukemia. The V call is TRBV28, the J call TRBJ2-7, with 9 positions matching TRBD1. CDR3 sequence (DNA): TGTGCCAGCAGCAGACAGGGGGGAGGTGAGCAGTACTTC. Translation: CASSRQGGGEQYF.